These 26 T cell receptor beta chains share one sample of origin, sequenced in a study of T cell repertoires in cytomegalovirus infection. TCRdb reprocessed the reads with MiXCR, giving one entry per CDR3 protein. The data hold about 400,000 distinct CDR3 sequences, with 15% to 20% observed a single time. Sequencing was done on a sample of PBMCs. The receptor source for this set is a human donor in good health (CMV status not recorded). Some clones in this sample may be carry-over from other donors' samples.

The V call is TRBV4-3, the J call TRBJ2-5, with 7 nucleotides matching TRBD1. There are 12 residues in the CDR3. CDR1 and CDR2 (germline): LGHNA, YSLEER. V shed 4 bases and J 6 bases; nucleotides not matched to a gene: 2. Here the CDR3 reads CASSRDRKTQYF. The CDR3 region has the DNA TGCGCCAGCAGCCGGGACAGAAAGACCCAGTACTTC.

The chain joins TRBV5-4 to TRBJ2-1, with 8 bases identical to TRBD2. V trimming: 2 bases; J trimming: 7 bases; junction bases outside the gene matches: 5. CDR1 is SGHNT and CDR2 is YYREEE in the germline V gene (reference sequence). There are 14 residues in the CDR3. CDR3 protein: CASSFEREFNEQFF. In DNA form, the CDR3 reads TGTGCCAGCAGCTTCGAGCGGGAGTTTAATGAGCAGTTCTTC.

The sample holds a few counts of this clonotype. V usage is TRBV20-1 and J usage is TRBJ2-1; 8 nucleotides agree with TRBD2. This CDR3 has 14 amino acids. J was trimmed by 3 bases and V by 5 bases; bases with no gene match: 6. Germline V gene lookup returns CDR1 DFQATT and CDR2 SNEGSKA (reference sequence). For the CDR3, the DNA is TGCAGTGCTGGAGGACTAGCTCGCTACAATGAGCAGTTCTTC. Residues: CSAGGLARYNEQFF.

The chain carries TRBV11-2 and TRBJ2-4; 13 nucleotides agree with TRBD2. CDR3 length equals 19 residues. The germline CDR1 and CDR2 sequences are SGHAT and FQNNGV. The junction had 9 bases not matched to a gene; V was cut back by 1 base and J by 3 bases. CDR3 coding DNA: TGTGCCAGCAGCTTAGCTCGGACTAGCGGGAGTTTGGGCAAAAACATTCAGTACTTC. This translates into CASSLARTSGSLGKNIQYF.

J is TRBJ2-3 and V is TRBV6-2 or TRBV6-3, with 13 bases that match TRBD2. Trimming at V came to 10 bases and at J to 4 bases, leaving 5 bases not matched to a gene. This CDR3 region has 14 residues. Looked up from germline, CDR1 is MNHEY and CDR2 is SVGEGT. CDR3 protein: CATQLAGGADTQYF. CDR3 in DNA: TGTGCCACCCAACTAGCGGGGGGGGCAGATACGCAGTATTTT.

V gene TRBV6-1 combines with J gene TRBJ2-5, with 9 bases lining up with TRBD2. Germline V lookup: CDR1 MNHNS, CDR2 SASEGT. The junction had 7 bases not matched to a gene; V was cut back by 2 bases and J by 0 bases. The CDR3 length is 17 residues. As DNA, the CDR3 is TGTGCCAGCAGTGAATTGGGGACTAGCCCGTACCAAGAGACCCAGTACTTC. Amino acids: CASSELGTSPYQETQYF.

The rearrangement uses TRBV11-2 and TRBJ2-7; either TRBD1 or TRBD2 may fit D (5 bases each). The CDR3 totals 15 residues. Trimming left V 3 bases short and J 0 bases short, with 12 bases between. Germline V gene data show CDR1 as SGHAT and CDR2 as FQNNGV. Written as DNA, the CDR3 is TGTGCCAGCAGCTTGGGGGTCTCGAACTCCTACGAGCAGTACTTC. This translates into CASSLGVSNSYEQYF.

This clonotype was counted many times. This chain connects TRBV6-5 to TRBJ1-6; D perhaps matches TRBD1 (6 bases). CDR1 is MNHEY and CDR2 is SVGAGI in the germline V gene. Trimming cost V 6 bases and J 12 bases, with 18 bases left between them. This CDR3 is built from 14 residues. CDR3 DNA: TGTGCCAGCAGCATCAGGGGCCGGGGGCAACCCCTCCACTTT. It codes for CASSIRGRGQPLHF.

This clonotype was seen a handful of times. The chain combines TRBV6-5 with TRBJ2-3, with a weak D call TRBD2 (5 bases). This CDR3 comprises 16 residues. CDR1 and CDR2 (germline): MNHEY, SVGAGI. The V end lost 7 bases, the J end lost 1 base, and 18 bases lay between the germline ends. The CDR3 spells CASTPRRAHRTDTQYF. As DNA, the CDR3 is TGTGCCAGCACCCCCAGGCGGGCGCACCGCACAGATACGCAGTATTTT.

The CDR3 reads CASSYSGTGDEQFF. The DNA of the CDR3 is TGCGCCAGCAGCTATTCCGGGACAGGGGATGAGCAGTTCTTC. The chain couples TRBV4-3 to TRBJ2-1; TRBD1 aligns across 10 bases. CDR3 length: 14 amino acids. Trimming removed 5 bases from V and 8 bases from J; junction bases left unmatched: 6. Germline values: CDR1 LGHNA, CDR2 YSLEER.

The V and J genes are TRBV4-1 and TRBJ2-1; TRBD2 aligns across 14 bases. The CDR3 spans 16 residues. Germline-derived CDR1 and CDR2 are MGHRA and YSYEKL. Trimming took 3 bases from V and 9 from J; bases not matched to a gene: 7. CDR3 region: CASSQTGTSGGIEQFF. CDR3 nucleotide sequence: TGCGCCAGCAGCCAGACCGGGACTAGCGGGGGAATTGAGCAGTTCTTC.

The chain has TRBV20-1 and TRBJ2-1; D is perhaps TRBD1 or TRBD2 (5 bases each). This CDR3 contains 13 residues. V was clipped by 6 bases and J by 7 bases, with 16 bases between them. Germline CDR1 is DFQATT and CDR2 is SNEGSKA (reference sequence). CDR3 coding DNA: TGCAGTGCCCCCCTGAGGGGCTGGAATGAGCAGTTCTTC. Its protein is CSAPLRGWNEQFF.

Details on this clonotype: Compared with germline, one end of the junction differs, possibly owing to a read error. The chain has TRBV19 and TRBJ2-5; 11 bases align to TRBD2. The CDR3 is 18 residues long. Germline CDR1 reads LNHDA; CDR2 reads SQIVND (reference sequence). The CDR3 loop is CASSIAQTSGDLQETRYF. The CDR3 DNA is TGTGCCAGTAGTATAGCCCAGACTAGCGGGGACCTCCAAGAGACCCGGTACTTC.

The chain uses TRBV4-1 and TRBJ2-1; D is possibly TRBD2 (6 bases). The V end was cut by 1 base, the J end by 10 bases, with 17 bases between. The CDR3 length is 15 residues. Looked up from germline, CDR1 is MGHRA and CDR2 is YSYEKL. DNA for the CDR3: TGCGCCAGCAGCCAAGCCGGGAGTGGGGGGTGGGAGCAGTTCTTC. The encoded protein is CASSQAGSGGWEQFF.

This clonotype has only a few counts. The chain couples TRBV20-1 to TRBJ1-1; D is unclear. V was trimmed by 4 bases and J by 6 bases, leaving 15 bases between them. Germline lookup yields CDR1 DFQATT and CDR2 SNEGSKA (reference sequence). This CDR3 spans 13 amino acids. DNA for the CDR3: TGCAGTGCTACCGAGGATTTGTCCCCTGAAGCTTTCTTT. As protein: CSATEDLSPEAFF.

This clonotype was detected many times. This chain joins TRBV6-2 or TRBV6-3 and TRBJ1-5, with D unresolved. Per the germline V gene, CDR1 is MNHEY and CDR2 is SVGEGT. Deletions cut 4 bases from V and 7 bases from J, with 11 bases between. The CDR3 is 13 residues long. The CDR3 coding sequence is TGTGCCAGCAGTTCGGACCCCCGGCAGCCCCAGCATTTT. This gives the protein CASSSDPRQPQHF.

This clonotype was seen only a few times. The CDR3 reads CASSEVGASSYEQYF. CDR3 in DNA: TGTGCCAGTAGTGAGGTAGGGGCGAGTTCCTACGAGCAGTACTTC. This chain uses TRBV19 with TRBJ2-7, with D perhaps matching TRBD1 (5 bases). Looked up from germline, CDR1 is LNHDA and CDR2 is SQIVND (reference sequence). This CDR3 contains 15 residues. Trimming cost V 5 bases and J 1 base, with 15 bases left between them.

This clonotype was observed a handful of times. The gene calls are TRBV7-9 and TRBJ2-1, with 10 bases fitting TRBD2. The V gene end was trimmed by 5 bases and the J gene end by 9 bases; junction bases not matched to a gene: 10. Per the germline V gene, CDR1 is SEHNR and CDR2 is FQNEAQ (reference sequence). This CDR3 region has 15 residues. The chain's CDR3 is CASSTRTSGAGEQFF. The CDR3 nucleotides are TGTGCCAGCAGCACTCGGACTAGCGGCGCCGGTGAGCAGTTCTTC. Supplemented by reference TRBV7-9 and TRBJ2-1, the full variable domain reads DTGVSQNPRHKITKRGQNVTFRCDPISEHNRLYWYRQTLGQGPEFLTYFQNEAQLEKSRLLSDRFSAERPKGSFSTLEIQRTEQGDSAMYLCASSTRTSGAGEQFFGPGTRLTVL.

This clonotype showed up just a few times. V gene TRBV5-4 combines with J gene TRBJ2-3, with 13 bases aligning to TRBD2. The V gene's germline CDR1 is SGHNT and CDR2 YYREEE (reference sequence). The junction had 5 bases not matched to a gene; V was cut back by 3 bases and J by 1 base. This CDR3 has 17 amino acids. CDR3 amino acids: CASSSRTSGGRTDTQYF. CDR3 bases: TGTGCCAGCAGCTCCAGGACTAGCGGGGGACGCACAGATACGCAGTATTTT.

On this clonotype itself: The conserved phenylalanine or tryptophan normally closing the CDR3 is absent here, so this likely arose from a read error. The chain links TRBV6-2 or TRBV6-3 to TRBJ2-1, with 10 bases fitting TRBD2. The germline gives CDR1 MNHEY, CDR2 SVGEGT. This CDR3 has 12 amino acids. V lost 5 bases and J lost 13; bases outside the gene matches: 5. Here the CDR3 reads CASSEREGPQFC. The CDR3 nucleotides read TGTGCCAGCAGTGAGCGGGAGGGCCCACAGTTCTGC.

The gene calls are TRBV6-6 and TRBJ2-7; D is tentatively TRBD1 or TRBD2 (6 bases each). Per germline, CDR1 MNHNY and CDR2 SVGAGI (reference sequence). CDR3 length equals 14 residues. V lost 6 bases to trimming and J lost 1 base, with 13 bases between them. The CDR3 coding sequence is TGTGCCAGCAGCCCTGGGGGGCCTTCCTACGAGCAGTACTTC. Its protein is CASSPGGPSYEQYF.

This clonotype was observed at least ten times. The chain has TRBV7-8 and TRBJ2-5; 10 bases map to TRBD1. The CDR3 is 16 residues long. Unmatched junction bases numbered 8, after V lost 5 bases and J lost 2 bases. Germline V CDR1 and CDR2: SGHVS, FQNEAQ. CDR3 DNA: TGTGCCAGCAGCCCCCGCCGGGACAGGGGTCAAGAGACCCAGTACTTC. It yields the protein CASSPRRDRGQETQYF.

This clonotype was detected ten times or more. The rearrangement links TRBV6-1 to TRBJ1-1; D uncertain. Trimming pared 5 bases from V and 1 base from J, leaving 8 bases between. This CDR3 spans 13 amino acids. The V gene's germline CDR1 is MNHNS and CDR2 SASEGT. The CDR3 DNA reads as TGTGCCAGCAGTCCACGGGCGAACACTGAAGCTTTCTTT. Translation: CASSPRANTEAFF.

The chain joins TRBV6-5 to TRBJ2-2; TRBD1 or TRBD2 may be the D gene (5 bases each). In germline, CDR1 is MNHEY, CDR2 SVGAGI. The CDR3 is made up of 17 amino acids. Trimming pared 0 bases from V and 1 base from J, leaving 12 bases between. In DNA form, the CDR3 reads TGTGCCAGCAGTTACTCTCCCGGGACCGGGAACACCGGGGAGCTGTTTTTT. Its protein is CASSYSPGTGNTGELFF.

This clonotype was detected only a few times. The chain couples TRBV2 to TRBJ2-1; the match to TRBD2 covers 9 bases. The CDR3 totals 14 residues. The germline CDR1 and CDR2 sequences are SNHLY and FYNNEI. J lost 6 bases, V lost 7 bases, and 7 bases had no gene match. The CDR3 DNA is TGTGCCAGCAAGCTAGCGGGGTCTAGCAATGAGCAGTTCTTC. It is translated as CASKLAGSSNEQFF.

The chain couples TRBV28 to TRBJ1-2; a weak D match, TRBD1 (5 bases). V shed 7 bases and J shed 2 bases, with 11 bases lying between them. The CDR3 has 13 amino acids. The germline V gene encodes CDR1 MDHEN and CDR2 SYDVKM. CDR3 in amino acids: CASTEGRNYGYTF. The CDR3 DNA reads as TGTGCCAGCACCGAGGGACGGAACTATGGCTACACCTTC.